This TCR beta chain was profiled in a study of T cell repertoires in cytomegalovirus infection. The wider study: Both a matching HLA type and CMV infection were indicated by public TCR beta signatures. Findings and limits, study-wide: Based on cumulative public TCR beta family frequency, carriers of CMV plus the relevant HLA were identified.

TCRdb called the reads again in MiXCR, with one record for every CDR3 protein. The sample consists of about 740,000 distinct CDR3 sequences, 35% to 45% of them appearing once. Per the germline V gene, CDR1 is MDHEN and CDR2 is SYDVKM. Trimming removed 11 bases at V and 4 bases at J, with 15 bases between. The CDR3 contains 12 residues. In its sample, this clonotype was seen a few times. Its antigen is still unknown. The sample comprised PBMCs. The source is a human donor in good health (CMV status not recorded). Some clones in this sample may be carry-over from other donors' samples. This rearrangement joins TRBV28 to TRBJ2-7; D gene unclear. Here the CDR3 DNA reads TGTGCCGTGGCTGGCGCCGAATACGAGCAGTACTTC. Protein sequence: CAVAGAEYEQYF.